The following is a TCR beta chain sequence with its context. Its antigen is unknown. The data derive from a study of Ad26.COV2.S vaccination and SARS-CoV-2 variants. About the study: By the intramuscular route, Ad26.COV2.S was given once, or twice 56 days apart.

General observations from the study: Non-spike TCR breadth showed similarity between vaccine and placebo recipients. It was vaccine recipients, not placebo recipients, who had the higher spike-specific TCR breadth.

Assay: immunoSEQ multiplex PCR; the TCRdb copy retains only in-frame clones and omits some. The sample consists of about 350,000 clones, around 89% of them appearing once. Treatment specified: about 20 received Ad26.COV2.S at low or high dose, single or two shots; 5 received placebo; per-sample allocation not given. Sampling occurred on day 63 after the first vaccine or placebo injection. Its platform was an Ad26 vector, and its expressed antigen was Wuhan-strain SARS-CoV-2 spike. The TCR comes from a person between 18 and 60 years old who received the Ad26.COV2.S COVID-19 vaccine or a placebo. The sequencing used peripheral blood, collected in a trial of Ad26.COV2.S vaccine versus placebo.

This CDR3 is CAWSVQAGTGELFF. The CDR3 DNA reads as TGTGCCTGGAGTGTACAGGCAGGGACCGGGGAGCTGTTTTTT. The chain is built from TRBV30 and TRBJ2-2, with a weak D call TRBD1 (5 bases). Germline values: CDR1 GTSNPN, CDR2 SVGIG (reference sequence). V was pared by 0 bases and J by 5 bases, with 10 bases between. The CDR3 totals 14 residues.